The 14 T cell receptor beta chains below were found in one sample sequenced in a study of shared clonotypes between healthy human individuals. The method was immunoSEQ multiplex PCR; TCRdb's version includes in-frame clones alone and lacks a portion of them. Among approximately 2.3 million clones, more than 85% were seen once, and the ten largest hold about 0.41%. The sample consisted of naive CD4+ T cells from PBMCs. Subset noted: CD45RA+ positively selected. The source is a man aged 18-30 years in good health. Some clones in this sample may be carry-over from other donors' samples.

The chain carries TRBV4-3 and TRBJ1-4, with unresolved D. Germline V CDR1 and CDR2: LGHNA, YSLEER. V was clipped by 2 bases and J by 0 bases, with 10 bases between them. The CDR3 runs to 16 residues. CDR3 nucleotide sequence: TGCGCCAGCAGCCAAACGGCGGCGGCAACTAATGAAAAACTGTTTTTT. This encodes CASSQTAAATNEKLFF.

The chain recombines TRBV9 with TRBJ2-2; D is undetermined. Per germline, CDR1 SGDLS and CDR2 YYNGEE. The CDR3 runs 13 residues. V lost 0 bases, J lost 6 bases, and 6 bases lay in between. The CDR3 DNA reads TGTGCCAGCAGCGTAGGCCCTGCCGGGGAGCTGTTTTTT. Translated: CASSVGPAGELFF.

The V gene is TRBV19, the J gene TRBJ2-1, with unresolved D. Germline CDR1 and CDR2: LNHDA and SQIVND (reference sequence). Trimming cost V 3 bases and J 2 bases, with 14 bases left between them. The CDR3 is 16 residues long. CDR3 nucleotide sequence: TGTGCCAGTAGTATTCTCGGTCGAGCCGCCTACAATGAGCAGTTCTTC. Translated, it gives CASSILGRAAYNEQFF.

The chain uses TRBV29-1 and TRBJ2-7, with 10 bases lining up with TRBD1. Germline CDR1 is SQVTM and CDR2 is ANQGSEA. J was trimmed by 5 bases and V by 1 base; bases with no gene match: 11. The CDR3 covers 16 residues. The CDR3 loop is CSVEAPGQGFGHEQYF. In DNA form, the CDR3 reads TGCAGCGTTGAAGCACCGGGACAGGGGTTCGGTCACGAGCAGTACTTC.

CDR3 nucleotides: TGTGCCAGCAGTTTAGGGGCCTCAATGGTCGGGGAGCTGTTTTTT. This encodes CASSLGASMVGELFF. This chain connects TRBV28 to TRBJ2-2; possibly TRBD1 for D (5 bases). Germline loops: CDR1 MDHEN, CDR2 SYDVKM. The CDR3 consists of 15 residues. Trimming shortened V by 2 bases and J by 7 bases, and 14 bases separated the two germline ends.

The chain carries TRBV27 and TRBJ1-5; D call uncertain. V was pared by 1 base and J by 4 bases, with 17 bases between. This CDR3 has 17 residues. Germline V lookup: CDR1 MNHEY, CDR2 SMNVEV (reference sequence). CDR3 sequence: CASSLFAPRVGNQPQHF. The DNA for the CDR3 is TGTGCCAGCAGTTTATTCGCCCCGAGGGTTGGGAATCAGCCCCAGCATTTT.

The chain joins TRBV7-2 to TRBJ2-7; 11 nucleotides line up with TRBD1. Germline CDR1 reads SGHTA; CDR2 reads FQGNSA. J was trimmed by 4 bases and V by 5 bases; bases with no gene match: 19. CDR3 size: 19 residues. CDR3 nucleotide sequence: TGTGCCAGCAGCGCTATAGGACAGGGGGCGCACGTAGCGGGATACGAGCAGTACTTC. It specifies CASSAIGQGAHVAGYEQYF.

The CDR3 DNA reads TGTGCCAGCAGCTACGGACTAGCGGAAGAGACCCAGTACTTC. Translation gives CASSYGLAEETQYF. The chain is built from TRBV11-2 and TRBJ2-5; TRBD2 agrees at 10 bases. CDR3 length: 14 amino acids. V trimming: 4 bases; J trimming: 3 bases; junction bases outside the gene matches: 2. The germline CDR1 and CDR2 sequences are SGHAT and FQNNGV. Supplemented by reference TRBV11-2 and TRBJ2-5, the full variable domain reads EAGVAQSPRYKIIEKRQSVAFWCNPISGHATLYWYQQILGQGPKLLIQFQNNGVVDDSQLPKDRFSAERLKGVDSTLKIQPAKLEDSAVYLCASSYGLAEETQYFGPGTRLLVL.

The chain combines TRBV6-1 with TRBJ2-3, with 10 bases matching TRBD2. The CDR3 is 15 residues long. Germline CDR1 and CDR2: MNHNS and SASEGT. V trimming: 6 bases; J trimming: 1 base; junction bases outside the gene matches: 4. CDR3 sequence: CASSRLAGGTDTQYF. CDR3 bases: TGTGCCAGCAGCCGACTAGCGGGTGGCACAGATACGCAGTATTTT.

The chain recombines TRBV5-4 with TRBJ2-7, with a possible D match to TRBD1 (6 bases). Trimming removed 2 bases from V and 1 base from J, with 10 bases in between. Germline assignment: CDR1 SGHNT and CDR2 YYREEE (reference sequence). The CDR3 runs to 14 residues. In DNA, the CDR3 is TGTGCCAGCAGCTTAGTGGGACAATCCTACGAGCAGTACTTC. Encoded protein: CASSLVGQSYEQYF.

The V gene is TRBV15, the J gene TRBJ2-7; 9 nucleotides line up with TRBD1. From germline, CDR1 is LNHNV and CDR2 YYDKDF (reference sequence). J lost 5 bases, V lost 1 base, and 6 bases had no gene match. CDR3 length equals 15 residues. Written as DNA, the CDR3 is TGTGCCACCAGCAGAGGGGGGACAGGGATTGACGAGCAGTACTTC. This gives the protein CATSRGGTGIDEQYF.

This clone turned up a few times. This chain connects TRBV5-1 to TRBJ1-1; no clear D. Germline values: CDR1 SGHRS, CDR2 YFSETQ. Trimming pared 0 bases from V and 5 bases from J, leaving 8 bases between. This CDR3 has 13 residues. The chain's CDR3 is CASSLGTRTEAFF. The CDR3 bases are TGCGCCAGCAGCTTGGGAACAAGGACTGAAGCTTTCTTT.

This chain links TRBV5-4 with TRBJ1-2, with D possibly TRBD1 on 5 matching bases. V was clipped by 4 bases and J by 5 bases, with 15 bases between them. The CDR3 length is 14 residues. CDR1 is SGHNT and CDR2 is YYREEE in the germline V gene (reference sequence). CDR3 residues: CASSRDRGGYGYTF. The CDR3 DNA reads TGTGCCAGCAGCCGGGATCGGGGGGGATATGGCTACACCTTC.

The rearrangement joins TRBV25-1 to TRBJ1-1; 9 bases match TRBD1. V shed 4 bases and J 3 bases; nucleotides not matched to a gene: 6. The CDR3 spans 15 residues. Per the germline V gene, CDR1 is MGHDK and CDR2 is SYGVNS. CDR3: CASSGTGGRDTEAFF. In DNA form, the CDR3 reads TGTGCCAGCAGTGGAACAGGGGGCCGTGACACTGAAGCTTTCTTT. Using reference TRBV25-1 and TRBJ1-1 for the parts outside the CDR3, the full variable domain is EADIYQTPRYLVIGTGKKITLECSQTMGHDKMYWYQQDPGMELHLIHYSYGVNSTEKGDLSSESTVSRIRTEHFPLTLESARPSHTSQYLCASSGTGGRDTEAFFGQGTRLTVV.